The 18 T cell receptor beta chains below all came from one sample that was sequenced in a study of Graves' ophthalmopathy and Graves' hyperthyroidism. The authors amplified TCR beta CDR3 regions from RNA transcripts. Investigators did first-round RT-PCR with HTBI primers, then second-round multiplex PCR. TCRdb re-called the multiplex PCR reads through MiXCR, storing one row per CDR3 protein. The sample consists of 11,000 to 15,000 distinct CDR3 sequences, roughly 50% of them appearing once. The sequenced sample consisted of peripheral blood. The receptors were gathered from a woman aged 25-40 years with Graves' ophthalmopathy.

CDR3 DNA sequence: TGCAGTGCTAGAGATCCAGGGACTAGCGGGAGGGATGAGCAGTACGTC. As protein: CSARDPGTSGRDEQYV. The V call is TRBV20-1, the J call TRBJ2-7, with TRBD2 matching over 16 bases. Germline loops: CDR1 DFQATT, CDR2 SNEGSKA (reference sequence). There are 16 residues in the CDR3. The V segment lost 0 bases and the J segment 7 bases; nucleotides outside the gene matches: 6.

The genes are TRBV20-1 and TRBJ2-2; 14 nucleotides match TRBD2. The V gene end was trimmed by 4 bases and the J gene end by 6 bases; junction bases not matched to a gene: 13. The CDR3 length is 18 residues. The germline V gene has CDR1 DFQATT and CDR2 SNEGSKA (reference sequence). CDR3 in amino acids: CSAKALGTSGRLAGELFF. The CDR3 coding sequence is TGCAGTGCTAAGGCGCTCGGGACTAGCGGGAGATTGGCCGGGGAGCTGTTTTTT.

This clonotype was counted many times. V gene TRBV10-3 combines with J gene TRBJ2-7; 7 bases map to TRBD1. This CDR3 spans 15 amino acids. The ends lost 3 bases at V and 3 bases at J; junction bases unmatched: 8. Germline lookup yields CDR1 ENHRY and CDR2 SYGVKD. This CDR3 reads CAISDREQGNYEQYV. As DNA, the CDR3 is TGTGCCATCAGTGATAGAGAACAGGGGAACTACGAGCAGTACGTC.

The chain joins TRBV11-2 to TRBJ2-7; 7 bases are a match to TRBD1. Trimming took 4 bases from V and 3 from J; bases not matched to a gene: 6. The CDR3 has 14 amino acids. Germline-derived CDR1 and CDR2 are SGHAT and FQNNGV. This chain's CDR3 is CASSSSDRFYEQYF. In nucleotides, the CDR3 is TGTGCCAGCAGCTCCTCGGACAGGTTCTACGAGCAGTACTTC.

There are many counts of this clonotype. The chain has TRBV4-2 and TRBJ2-3, with 8 bases fitting TRBD2. Germline V gene data show CDR1 as LGHNA and CDR2 as YNFKEQ. After removal of 4 bases from V and 1 base from J, the junction contained 7 bases not matched to a gene. The CDR3 has 16 amino acids. The CDR3 DNA sequence: TGTGCCAGCAGCCCCGGGACCGGGGGGGGCACAGATACGCAGTATTTT. Protein sequence: CASSPGTGGGTDTQYF.

This clonotype was counted between two and nine times. In DNA form, the CDR3 reads TGTGCCATCAGTGGAGGGGACAGCTATAATTCACCCCTCCACTTT. This translates into CAISGGDSYNSPLHF. V is TRBV10-3 and J is TRBJ1-6, with 7 nucleotides matching TRBD1. J lost 3 bases, V lost 4 bases, and 3 bases had no gene match. Per germline, CDR1 ENHRY and CDR2 SYGVKD. The length of the CDR3 is 15 residues.

This clonotype has only a few counts. V and J are TRBV20-1 and TRBJ2-1, with 12 bases fitting TRBD2. The germline gives CDR1 DFQATT, CDR2 SNEGSKA (reference sequence). The CDR3 runs 14 residues. V was pared by 6 bases and J by 8 bases, with 8 bases of the junction left unmatched. The CDR3 spells CSARLAGVVYEQFF. The CDR3 nucleotides read TGCAGTGCCAGACTAGCGGGAGTAGTCTATGAGCAGTTCTTC.

The chain is built from TRBV7-9 and TRBJ2-7; 11 bases align to TRBD2. The germline V gene has CDR1 SEHNR and CDR2 FQNEAQ (reference sequence). The CDR3 runs 21 residues. The V and J ends lost 0 bases and 0 bases, in that order; junction bases with no gene match: 16. The CDR3 DNA sequence: TGTGCCAGCAGCTTAGCGGGAGGTTGGGAGACTAGCGGGACCCGCTCCTACGAGCAGTACTTC. Its translation: CASSLAGGWETSGTRSYEQYF.

V and J are TRBV7-6 and TRBJ1-1, with D maybe TRBD1 (5 bases). Germline V gene lookup returns CDR1 SGHVS and CDR2 FNYEAQ. The CDR3 extends over 13 amino acids. Trimming took off 6 bases at V and 5 bases at J, with 13 bases between the two ends. CDR3 in DNA: TGTGCCAGCAGGCGGGGGGGGGAGACTGAAGCTTTCTTT. Residues: CASRRGGETEAFF.

The rearrangement joins TRBV7-9 to TRBJ1-2; TRBD1 might be the D (6 bases). The CDR3 is 15 amino acids. Trimming cost V 5 bases and J 3 bases, with 16 bases left between them. Germline V gene lookup returns CDR1 SEHNR and CDR2 FQNEAQ (reference sequence). CDR3 protein: CASSLTGREDYGYTF. The CDR3 DNA sequence: TGTGCCAGCAGCCTAACAGGGAGGGAAGACTATGGCTACACCTTC.

J is TRBJ2-5 and V is TRBV15, with 9 bases that match TRBD1. The CDR3 is 14 amino acids. The V and J ends lost 5 bases and 2 bases, in that order; junction bases with no gene match: 3. Germline assignment: CDR1 LNHNV and CDR2 YYDKDF (reference sequence). CDR3 nucleotides: TGTGCCACCAGCGAGGGGACAGGGCAAGAGACCCAGTACTTC. It translates to CATSEGTGQETQYF.

The chain links TRBV15 to TRBJ2-1; a weak D match, TRBD1 (6 bases). CDR3 length: 15 amino acids. The germline gives CDR1 LNHNV, CDR2 YYDKDF (reference sequence). Between the trimmed V and J ends, which lost 4 bases and 4 bases, there was a span of 14 bases. CDR3 coding DNA: TGTGCCACCAGCATAGGGACACGTACATACAATGAGCAGTTCTTC. Translated, it gives CATSIGTRTYNEQFF. The full variable domain, its missing parts supplied by reference TRBV15 and TRBJ2-1, is DAMVIQNPRYQVTQFGKPVTLSCSQTLNHNVMYWYQQKSSQAPKLLFHYYDKDFNNEADTPDNFQSRRPNTSFCFLDIRSPGLGDTAMYLCATSIGTRTYNEQFFGPGTRLTVL.

The J gene is TRBJ2-2, the V gene TRBV9; 10 bases line up with TRBD1. The CDR3 extends over 16 amino acids. J lost 2 bases, V lost 6 bases, and 7 bases had no gene match. Germline values: CDR1 SGDLS, CDR2 YYNGEE. CDR3 coding DNA: TGTGCCAGCACCCCGACAGGGGGCTCAAACACCGGGGAGCTGTTTTTT. Protein product: CASTPTGGSNTGELFF.

V usage is TRBV7-9 and J usage is TRBJ2-7; a weak D match, TRBD1 (6 bases). The J call may be incorrect, as the DNA end agrees better with TRBJ2-1. The CDR3 loop spans 15 amino acids. CDR1 is SEHNR and CDR2 is FQNEAQ in the germline V gene (reference sequence). The CDR3 DNA is TGTGCCAGCAGCTTAGATGGGGGCTCCGGGGATGAGCAGTTCTTC. Translation: CASSLDGGSGDEQFF.

The rearrangement links TRBV27 to TRBJ2-5; a weak D match, TRBD1 (6 bases). The CDR3 totals 15 residues. The germline gives CDR1 MNHEY, CDR2 SMNVEV (reference sequence). V gave up 0 bases and J gave up 5 bases, with 13 bases separating them. CDR3 DNA sequence: TGTGCCAGCAGTTTATCCGCCAGGGGCTGGGAGACCCAGTACTTC. The encoded protein is CASSLSARGWETQYF.

This clonotype occurred once. The rearrangement uses TRBV14 and TRBJ2-1; D uncertain. V lost 4 bases, J lost 7 bases, and 14 bases lay in between. There are 14 residues in the CDR3. Germline lookup yields CDR1 SGHDN and CDR2 FVKESK. The CDR3 DNA sequence: TGTGCCAGCAGCCTCGTCGATGGTAGAAATGAGCAGTTCTTC. Encoded protein: CASSLVDGRNEQFF.

The V and J genes are TRBV25-1 and TRBJ2-3, with D perhaps TRBD1 (6 bases). CDR1 and CDR2 (germline): MGHDK, SYGVNS. The CDR3 is 13 amino acids. V was trimmed by 3 bases and J by 3 bases, leaving 7 bases between them. This chain's CDR3 is CASSERGTDTQYF. Written as DNA, the CDR3 is TGTGCCAGCAGTGAGAGGGGGACAGATACGCAGTATTTT.

This sequence joins TRBV20-1 and TRBJ1-1, with 8 bases lining up with TRBD1. CDR1 is DFQATT, CDR2 SNEGSKA, per germline (reference sequence). Trimming took 1 base from V and 1 from J; bases not matched to a gene: 2. The CDR3 length is 14 residues. In DNA, the CDR3 is TGCAGTGCTAGAGCCGGGACAGGGAACACTGAAGCTTTCTTT. Protein: CSARAGTGNTEAFF.